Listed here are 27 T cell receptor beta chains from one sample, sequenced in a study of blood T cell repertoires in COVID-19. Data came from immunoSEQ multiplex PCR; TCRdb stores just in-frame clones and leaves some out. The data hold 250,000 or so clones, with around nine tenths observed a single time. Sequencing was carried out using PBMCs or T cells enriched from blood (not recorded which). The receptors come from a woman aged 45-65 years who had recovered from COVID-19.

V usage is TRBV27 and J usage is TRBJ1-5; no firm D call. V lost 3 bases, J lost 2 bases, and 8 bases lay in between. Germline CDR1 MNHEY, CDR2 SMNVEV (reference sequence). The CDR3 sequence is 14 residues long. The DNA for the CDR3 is TGTGCCAGCAGTTTGAGCGGCCGCAATCAGCCCCAGCATTTT. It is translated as CASSLSGRNQPQHF.

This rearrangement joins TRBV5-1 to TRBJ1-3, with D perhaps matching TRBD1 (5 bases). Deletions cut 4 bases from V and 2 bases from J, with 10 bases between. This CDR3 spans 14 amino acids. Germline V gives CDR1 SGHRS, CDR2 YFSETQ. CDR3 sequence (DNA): TGCGCCAGCAGCCTATTAGGGGCTGGAAACACCATATATTTT. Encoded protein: CASSLLGAGNTIYF.

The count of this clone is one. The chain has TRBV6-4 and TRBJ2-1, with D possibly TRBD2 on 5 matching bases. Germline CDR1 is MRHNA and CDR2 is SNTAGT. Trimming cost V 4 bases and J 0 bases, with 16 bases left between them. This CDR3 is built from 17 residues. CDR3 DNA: TGTGCCAGCAGTGGTTCAACTAGTGTTAGCTCCTACAATGAGCAGTTCTTC. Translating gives CASSGSTSVSSYNEQFF.

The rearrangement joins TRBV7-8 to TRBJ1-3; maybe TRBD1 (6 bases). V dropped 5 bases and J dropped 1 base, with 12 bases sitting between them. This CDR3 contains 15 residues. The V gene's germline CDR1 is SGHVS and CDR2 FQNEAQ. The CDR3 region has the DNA TGTGCCAGCAGCGCCGGCACAGGGTCTGGAAACACCATATATTTT. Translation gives CASSAGTGSGNTIYF.

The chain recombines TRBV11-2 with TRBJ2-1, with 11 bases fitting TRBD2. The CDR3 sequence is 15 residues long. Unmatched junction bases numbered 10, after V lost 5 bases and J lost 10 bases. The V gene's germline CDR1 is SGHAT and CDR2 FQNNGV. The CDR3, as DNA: TGTGCCAGCAGCCTCGCGGGACTAGCGGAATCAGAGCAGTTCTTC. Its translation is CASSLAGLAESEQFF.

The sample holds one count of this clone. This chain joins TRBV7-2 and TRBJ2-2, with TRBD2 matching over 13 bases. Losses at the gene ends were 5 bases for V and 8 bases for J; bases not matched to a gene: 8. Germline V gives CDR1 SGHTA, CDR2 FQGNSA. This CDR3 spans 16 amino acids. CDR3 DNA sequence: TGTGCCAGCAGCCCTGGGACTAGCGGGATGGGAGGGGAGCTGTTTTTT. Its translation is CASSPGTSGMGGELFF.

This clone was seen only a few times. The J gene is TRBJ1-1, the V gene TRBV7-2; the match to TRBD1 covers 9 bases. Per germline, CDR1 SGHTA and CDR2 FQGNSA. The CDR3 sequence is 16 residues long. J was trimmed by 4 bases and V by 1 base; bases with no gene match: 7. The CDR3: CASSLGGTGRVTEAFF. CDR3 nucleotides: TGTGCCAGCAGCTTAGGAGGGACAGGGCGTGTCACTGAAGCTTTCTTT. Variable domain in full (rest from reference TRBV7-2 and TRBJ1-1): GAGVSQSPSNKVTEKGKDVELRCDPISGHTALYWYRQSLGQGLEFLIYFQGNSAPDKSGLPSDRFSAERTGGSVSTLTIQRTQQEDSAVYLCASSLGGTGRVTEAFFGQGTRLTVV.

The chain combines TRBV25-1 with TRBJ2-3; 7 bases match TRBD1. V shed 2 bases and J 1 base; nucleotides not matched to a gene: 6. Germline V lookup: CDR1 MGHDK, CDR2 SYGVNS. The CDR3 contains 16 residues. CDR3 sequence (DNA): TGTGCCAGCAGTGAAGTGGACGGGACAGGCACAGATACGCAGTATTTT. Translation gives CASSEVDGTGTDTQYF. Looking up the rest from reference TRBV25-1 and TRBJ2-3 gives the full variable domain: EADIYQTPRYLVIGTGKKITLECSQTMGHDKMYWYQQDPGMELHLIHYSYGVNSTEKGDLSSESTVSRIRTEHFPLTLESARPSHTSQYLCASSEVDGTGTDTQYFGPGTRLTVL.

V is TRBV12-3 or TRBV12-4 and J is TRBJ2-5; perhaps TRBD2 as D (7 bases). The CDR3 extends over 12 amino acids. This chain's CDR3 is CACGGRKETQYF. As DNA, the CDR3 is TGTGCTTGCGGGGGCAGGAAAGAGACCCAGTACTTC.

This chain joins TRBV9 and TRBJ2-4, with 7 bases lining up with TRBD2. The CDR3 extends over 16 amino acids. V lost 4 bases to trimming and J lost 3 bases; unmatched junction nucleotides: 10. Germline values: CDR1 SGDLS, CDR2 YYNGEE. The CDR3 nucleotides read TGTGCCAGCAGCCCACAAGCCGGGACTAACAAAAACATTCAGTACTTC. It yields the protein CASSPQAGTNKNIQYF.

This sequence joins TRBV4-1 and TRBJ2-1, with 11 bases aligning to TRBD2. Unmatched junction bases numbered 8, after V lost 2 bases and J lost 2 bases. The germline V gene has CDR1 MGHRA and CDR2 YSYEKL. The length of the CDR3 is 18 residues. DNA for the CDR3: TGCGCCAGCAGCCAAAGTCCGGTAGCGGGAGGGCCCTACAATGAGCAGTTCTTC. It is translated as CASSQSPVAGGPYNEQFF.

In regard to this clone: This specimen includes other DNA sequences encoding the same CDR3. The CDR3 spells CASRPGQGNTGELFF. CDR3 coding DNA: TGCGCCAGCAGGCCGGGACAGGGGAACACCGGGGAGCTGTTTTTT. This rearrangement joins TRBV5-1 to TRBJ2-2, with 9 bases aligning to TRBD1. This CDR3 region has 15 residues. Germline loops: CDR1 SGHRS, CDR2 YFSETQ. V shed 5 bases, J shed 1 base, and the junction held 3 bases outside the gene matches.

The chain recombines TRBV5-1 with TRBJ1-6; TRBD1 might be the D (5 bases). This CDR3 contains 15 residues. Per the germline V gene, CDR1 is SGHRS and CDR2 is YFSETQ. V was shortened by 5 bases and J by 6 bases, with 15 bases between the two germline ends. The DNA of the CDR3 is TGCGCCAGCAGGTACTCGACAGAGATTAATTCACCCCTCCACTTT. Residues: CASRYSTEINSPLHF.

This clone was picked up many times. CDR3 protein: CASTPGVNSPLHF. The CDR3 DNA reads TGTGCCAGCACCCCAGGGGTGAATTCACCCCTCCACTTT. The genes are TRBV6-5 and TRBJ1-6, with D perhaps matching TRBD1 (6 bases). This CDR3 is built from 13 residues. V was pared by 7 bases and J by 7 bases, with 11 bases between. CDR1 and CDR2 from the germline V gene are MNHEY and SVGAGI.

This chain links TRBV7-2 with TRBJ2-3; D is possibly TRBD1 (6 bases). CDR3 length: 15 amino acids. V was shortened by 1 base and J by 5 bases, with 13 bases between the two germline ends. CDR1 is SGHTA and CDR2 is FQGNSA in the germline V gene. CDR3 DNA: TGTGCCAGCAGCTTAGACAGGGCCGCCGGAGATACGCAGTATTTT. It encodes CASSLDRAAGDTQYF.

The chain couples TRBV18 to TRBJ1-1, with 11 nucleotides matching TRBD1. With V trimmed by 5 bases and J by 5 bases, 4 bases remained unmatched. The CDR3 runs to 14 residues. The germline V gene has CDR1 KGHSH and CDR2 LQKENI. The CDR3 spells CASSSDRGRTEAFF. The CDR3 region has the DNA TGTGCCAGCTCATCGGACAGGGGGCGGACTGAAGCTTTCTTT. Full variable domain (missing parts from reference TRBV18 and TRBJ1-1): NAGVMQNPRHLVRRRGQEARLRCSPMKGHSHVYWYRQLPEEGLKFMVYLQKENIIDESGMPKERFSAEFPKEGPSILRIQQVVRGDSAAYFCASSSDRGRTEAFFGQGTRLTVV.

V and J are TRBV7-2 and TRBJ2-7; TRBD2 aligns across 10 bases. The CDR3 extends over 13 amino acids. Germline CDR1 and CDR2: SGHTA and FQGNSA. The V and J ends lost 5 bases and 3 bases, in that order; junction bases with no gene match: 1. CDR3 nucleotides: TGTGCCAGCAGCCGGACTAGCGGCTACGAGCAGTACTTC. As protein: CASSRTSGYEQYF.

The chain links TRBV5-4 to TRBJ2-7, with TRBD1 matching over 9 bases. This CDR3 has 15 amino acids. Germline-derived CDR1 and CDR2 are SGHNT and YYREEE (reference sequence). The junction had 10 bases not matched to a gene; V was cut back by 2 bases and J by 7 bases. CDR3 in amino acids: CASSFHRGLSGEQYF. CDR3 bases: TGTGCCAGCAGCTTCCACAGGGGGCTGTCGGGAGAGCAGTACTTC.

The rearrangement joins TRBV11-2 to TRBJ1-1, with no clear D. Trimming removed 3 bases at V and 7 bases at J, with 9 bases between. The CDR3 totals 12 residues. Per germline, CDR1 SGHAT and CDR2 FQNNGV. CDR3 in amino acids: CASSLGNLEAFF. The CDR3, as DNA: TGTGCCAGCAGCTTGGGCAACCTTGAAGCTTTCTTT.

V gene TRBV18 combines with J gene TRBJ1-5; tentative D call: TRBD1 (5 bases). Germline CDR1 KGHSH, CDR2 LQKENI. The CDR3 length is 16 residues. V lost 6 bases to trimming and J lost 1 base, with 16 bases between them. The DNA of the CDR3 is TGTGCCAGCTCCCAGTGGGGAGGGACGAGCAATCAGCCCCAGCATTTT. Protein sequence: CASSQWGGTSNQPQHF.

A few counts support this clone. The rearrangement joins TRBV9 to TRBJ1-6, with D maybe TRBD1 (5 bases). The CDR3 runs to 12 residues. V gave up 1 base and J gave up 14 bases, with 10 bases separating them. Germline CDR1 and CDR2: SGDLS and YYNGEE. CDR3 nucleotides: TGTGCCAGCAGCGTATCAGGGCGATCCCTCCACTTT. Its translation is CASSVSGRSLHF.

This chain's CDR3 is CASSPGTGREQYF. In DNA form, the CDR3 reads TGTGCCAGCAGCCCAGGGACAGGGAGGGAGCAGTACTTC. The chain couples TRBV7-3 to TRBJ2-7; 9 positions match TRBD1. Unmatched junction bases numbered 6, after V lost 5 bases and J lost 7 bases. The CDR3 is 13 residues long. Looked up from germline, CDR1 is SGHTA and CDR2 is FQGTGA. The full variable domain, in which reference TRBV7-3 and TRBJ2-7 provide the parts outside the CDR3, is GAGVSQTPSNKVTEKGKYVELRCDPISGHTALYWYRQSLGQGPEFLIYFQGTGAADDSGLPNDRFFAVRPEGSVSTLKIQRTERGDSAVYLCASSPGTGREQYFGPGTRLTVT.

In DNA, the CDR3 is TGTGCCAGCAGCTTAGGACAGGGACGGTCAAAACTGTTTTTT. Residues: CASSLGQGRSKLFF. The V call is TRBV13, the J call TRBJ1-4, with a possible D match to TRBD1 (6 bases). The V gene lost 0 bases and the J gene lost 10 bases, with 12 bases spanning the gap. Germline loops: CDR1 PRHDT, CDR2 FYEKMQ (reference sequence). The CDR3 spans 14 residues. The whole variable domain, remainder taken from reference TRBV13 and TRBJ1-4, is AAGVIQSPRHLIKEKRETATLKCYPIPRHDTVYWYQQGPGQDPQFLISFYEKMQSDKGSIPDRFSAQQFSDYHSELNMSSLELGDSALYFCASSLGQGRSKLFFGSGTQLSVL.

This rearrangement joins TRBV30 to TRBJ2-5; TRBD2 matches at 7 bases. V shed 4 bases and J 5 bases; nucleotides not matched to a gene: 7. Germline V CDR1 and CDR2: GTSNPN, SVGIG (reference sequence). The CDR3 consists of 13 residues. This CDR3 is CAWNRRERETQYF. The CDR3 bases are TGTGCCTGGAACCGGCGGGAGAGGGAGACCCAGTACTTC.

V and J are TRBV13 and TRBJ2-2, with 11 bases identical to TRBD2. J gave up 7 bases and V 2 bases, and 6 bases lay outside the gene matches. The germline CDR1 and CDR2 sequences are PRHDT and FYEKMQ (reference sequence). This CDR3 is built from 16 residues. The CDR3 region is CASSLKLAGEDGELFF. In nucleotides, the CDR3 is TGTGCCAGCAGCTTAAAACTAGCGGGAGAAGACGGGGAGCTGTTTTTT.

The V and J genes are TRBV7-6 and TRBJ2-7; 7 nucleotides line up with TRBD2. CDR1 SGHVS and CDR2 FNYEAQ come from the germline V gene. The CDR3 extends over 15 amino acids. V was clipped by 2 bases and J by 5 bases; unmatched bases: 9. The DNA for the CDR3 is TGTGCCAGCAGCTTATCTGGCGGGAGAGGGGACGAGCAGTACTTC. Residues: CASSLSGGRGDEQYF. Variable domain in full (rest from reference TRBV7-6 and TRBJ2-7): GAGVSQSPRYKVTKRGQDVALRCDPISGHVSLYWYRQALGQGPEFLTYFNYEAQQDKSGLPNDRFSAERPEGSISTLTIQRTEQRDSAMYRCASSLSGGRGDEQYFGPGTRLTVT.

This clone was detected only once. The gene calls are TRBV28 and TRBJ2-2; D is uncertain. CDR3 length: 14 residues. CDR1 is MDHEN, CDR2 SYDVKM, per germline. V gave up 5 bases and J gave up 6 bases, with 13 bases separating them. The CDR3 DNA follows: TGTGCCAGCAGTCCCCTATTCAACCCCGGGGAGCTGTTTTTT. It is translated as CASSPLFNPGELFF.